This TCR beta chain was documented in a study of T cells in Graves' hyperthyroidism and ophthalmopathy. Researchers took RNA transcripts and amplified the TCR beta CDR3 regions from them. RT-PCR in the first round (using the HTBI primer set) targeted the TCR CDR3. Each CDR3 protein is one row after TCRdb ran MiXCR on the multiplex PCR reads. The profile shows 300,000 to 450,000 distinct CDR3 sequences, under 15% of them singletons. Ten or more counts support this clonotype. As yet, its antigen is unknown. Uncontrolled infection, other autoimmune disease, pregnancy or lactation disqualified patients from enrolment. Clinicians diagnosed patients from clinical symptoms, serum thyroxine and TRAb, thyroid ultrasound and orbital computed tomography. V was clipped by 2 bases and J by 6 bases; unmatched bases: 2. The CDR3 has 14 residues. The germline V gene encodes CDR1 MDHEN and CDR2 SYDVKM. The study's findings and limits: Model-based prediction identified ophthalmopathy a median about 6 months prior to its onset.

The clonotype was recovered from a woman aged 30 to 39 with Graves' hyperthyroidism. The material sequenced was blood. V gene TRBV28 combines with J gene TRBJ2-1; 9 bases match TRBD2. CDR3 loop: CASSLAGGPNEQFF. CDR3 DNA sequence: TGTGCCAGCAGTTTAGCGGGAGGGCCCAATGAGCAGTTCTTC.